The 25 T cell receptor beta chains below all came from one sample that was sequenced in a study of blood T cell repertoires in COVID-19. The repertoire was sequenced with immunoSEQ multiplex PCR; TCRdb's copy has only in-frame clones and lacks some. The table lists tens of thousands of clones, approximately 90% of them singletons, with 4.8% in the top ten. The sample consisted of peripheral blood. All receptors derive from a human donor in a cohort sampled during active COVID-19.

V gene TRBV4-2 combines with J gene TRBJ2-1; the match to TRBD2 covers 8 bases. From germline, CDR1 is LGHNA and CDR2 YNFKEQ. J lost 1 base, V lost 5 bases, and 7 bases had no gene match. The CDR3 spans 16 residues. The CDR3 DNA follows: TGTGCCAGCAGCTCCCAGCGGGAGAAGTCCTACAATGAGCAGTTCTTC. Translated: CASSSQREKSYNEQFF.

The chain joins TRBV2 to TRBJ1-2; 11 bases match TRBD1. CDR1 is SNHLY and CDR2 is FYNNEI in the germline V gene. The CDR3 runs to 14 residues. V lost 5 bases, J lost 9 bases, and 8 bases stayed unmatched. The CDR3 reads CASSTSGTGGSYTF. Here the CDR3 DNA reads TGTGCCAGCAGTACCTCCGGGACAGGGGGAAGCTACACCTTC.

J is TRBJ2-1 and V is TRBV3-1 (or the pseudogene TRBV3-2), with TRBD1 matching over 9 bases. The length of the CDR3 is 20 residues. Germline CDR1 and CDR2: LGHDT and YNNKEL (reference sequence). Trimming cost V 4 bases and J 0 bases; bases outside gene matches: 16. CDR3 bases: TGTGCCAGCAGCCGCCGCGGGACAGGGATTAGCGGCAGCTCCTACAATGAGCAGTTCTTC. This encodes CASSRRGTGISGSSYNEQFF.

The rearrangement uses TRBV6-5 and TRBJ2-7; maybe TRBD1 (5 bases). This CDR3 region has 14 residues. Germline loops: CDR1 MNHEY, CDR2 SVGAGI. Between the trimmed V and J ends, which lost 4 bases and 0 bases, there was a span of 10 bases. The chain's CDR3 is CASSSYRSSYEQYF. In nucleotides, the CDR3 is TGTGCCAGCAGTTCATACAGGAGCTCCTACGAGCAGTACTTC.

As concerns this clone: The same CDR3 arises from other DNA sequences in this sample as well. The chain couples TRBV19 to TRBJ1-5, with D uncertain. Looked up from germline, CDR1 is LNHDA and CDR2 is SQIVND (reference sequence). This CDR3 has 13 residues. V lost 6 bases to trimming and J lost 2 bases, with 8 bases between them. The CDR3 nucleotides read TGTGCCAGTAGCTCCCAGGGCAATCAGCCCCAGCATTTT. This codes for CASSSQGNQPQHF. The variable domain in full, completed from reference TRBV19 and TRBJ1-5, reads DGGITQSPKYLFRKEGQNVTLSCEQNLNHDAMYWYRQDPGQGLRLIYYSQIVNDFQKGDIAEGYSVSREKKESFPLTVTSAQKNPTAFYLCASSSQGNQPQHFGDGTRLSIL.

The chain has TRBV2 and TRBJ2-1, with TRBD2 matching 7 bases. The germline V gene has CDR1 SNHLY and CDR2 FYNNEI. After removal of 8 bases from V and 10 bases from J, the junction contained 11 bases not matched to a gene. The CDR3 sequence is 13 residues long. Written as DNA, the CDR3 is TGTGCCAGCTCGATTAGCGGGTCGGGGGAGCAGTTCTTC. Translating gives CASSISGSGEQFF.

This chain joins TRBV2 and TRBJ2-6, with a possible D match to TRBD1 (6 bases). V was trimmed by 7 bases and J by 7 bases, leaving 17 bases between them. CDR1 is SNHLY, CDR2 FYNNEI, per germline. The CDR3 consists of 15 residues. CDR3 nucleotides: TGTGCCAGCACAGTGCAGGGGTTGGACGCCAACGTCCTGACTTTC. This encodes CASTVQGLDANVLTF.

The V gene is TRBV27, the J gene TRBJ1-1; a weak D match, TRBD1 (6 bases). The CDR3 sequence is 15 residues long. Looked up from germline, CDR1 is MNHEY and CDR2 is SMNVEV (reference sequence). V lost 2 bases to trimming and J lost 0 bases, with 10 bases between them. CDR3 residues: CASSLGGGMNTEAFF. As DNA, the CDR3 is TGTGCCAGCAGTTTAGGGGGCGGAATGAACACTGAAGCTTTCTTT.

The chain recombines TRBV28 with TRBJ2-1; 11 nucleotides line up with TRBD2. Unmatched junction bases numbered 4, after V lost 4 bases and J lost 2 bases. CDR3 length equals 16 residues. The germline V gene encodes CDR1 MDHEN and CDR2 SYDVKM. The chain's CDR3 is CASSSGTSGAYNEQFF. CDR3 nucleotide sequence: TGTGCCAGCAGTTCCGGGACTAGCGGAGCCTACAATGAGCAGTTCTTC.

The chain has TRBV19 and TRBJ2-6; D not certain. Trimming cost V 4 bases and J 3 bases, with 10 bases left between them. CDR3 length: 15 residues. Germline V CDR1 and CDR2: LNHDA, SQIVND (reference sequence). In DNA form, the CDR3 reads TGTGCCAGTAGTAAGCAGGATTATGGGGCCAACGTCCTGACTTTC. Amino acid sequence: CASSKQDYGANVLTF. The complete variable domain, with remaining parts taken from reference TRBV19 and TRBJ2-6, reads DGGITQSPKYLFRKEGQNVTLSCEQNLNHDAMYWYRQDPGQGLRLIYYSQIVNDFQKGDIAEGYSVSREKKESFPLTVTSAQKNPTAFYLCASSKQDYGANVLTFGAGSRLTVL.

The chain is built from TRBV3-1 (or the pseudogene TRBV3-2) and TRBJ1-5; the D is unclear. From germline, CDR1 is LGHDT and CDR2 YNNKEL (reference sequence). Trimming cost V 0 bases and J 4 bases, with 10 bases left between them. This CDR3 spans 15 amino acids. The CDR3 DNA follows: TGTGCCAGCAGCCAAGATCGGACTGTAAATCAGCCCCAGCATTTT. Its protein is CASSQDRTVNQPQHF.

The chain employs TRBV28 and TRBJ2-7; 7 bases align to TRBD2. The V segment lost 2 bases and the J segment 2 bases; nucleotides outside the gene matches: 6. Germline V lookup: CDR1 MDHEN, CDR2 SYDVKM. This CDR3 has 15 residues. In nucleotides, the CDR3 is TGTGCCAGCAGTTTAGGCGGGAGTCCTACCTACGAGCAGTACTTC. The encoded protein is CASSLGGSPTYEQYF.

The V call is TRBV9, the J call TRBJ1-2, with 10 positions matching TRBD1. The CDR3 has 14 residues. Trimming at V came to 3 bases and at J to 3 bases, leaving 2 bases not matched to a gene. Per germline, CDR1 SGDLS and CDR2 YYNGEE. The CDR3 here is CASSADRGDYGYTF. Here the CDR3 DNA reads TGTGCCAGCAGCGCGGACAGGGGGGACTATGGCTACACCTTC.

This rearrangement joins TRBV5-4 to TRBJ2-5; TRBD1 is a possible D gene (8 bases). Trimming removed 4 bases at V and 5 bases at J, with 18 bases between. CDR1 and CDR2 from the germline V gene are SGHNT and YYREEE (reference sequence). The CDR3 totals 15 residues. Here the CDR3 reads CASSPTGGGGETQYF. The CDR3 DNA is TGTGCCAGCAGCCCCACAGGGGGGGGCGGGGAGACCCAGTACTTC.

This clone was counted a single time. CDR3 residues: CASSLAGVPLSEQYF. CDR3 nucleotide sequence: TGTGCCAGCAGCTTAGCGGGAGTACCCTTGAGCGAGCAGTACTTC. The chain uses TRBV7-9 and TRBJ2-7; perhaps TRBD2 as D (5 bases). The V gene's germline CDR1 is SEHNR and CDR2 FQNEAQ (reference sequence). The CDR3 extends over 15 amino acids. The ends were cut back, 0 bases at V and 6 bases at J, with 15 bases in the middle.

The J gene is TRBJ2-1, the V gene TRBV19; TRBD2 agrees at 10 bases. The CDR3 runs to 15 residues. J lost 8 bases, V lost 7 bases, and 11 bases had no gene match. Germline V CDR1 and CDR2: LNHDA, SQIVND (reference sequence). The CDR3 reads CASKGGASGRHEQFF. Written as DNA, the CDR3 is TGTGCCAGTAAAGGGGGGGCTAGCGGGAGACATGAGCAGTTCTTC.

The rearrangement joins TRBV27 to TRBJ2-7; D is perhaps TRBD1 (5 bases). CDR3 length: 13 amino acids. Trimming removed 5 bases from V and 5 bases from J, with 13 bases in between. The germline V gene has CDR1 MNHEY and CDR2 SMNVEV (reference sequence). CDR3 loop: CASSRWYRNEQYF. CDR3 in DNA: TGTGCCAGCAGTCGATGGTACAGGAACGAGCAGTACTTC.

The chain recombines TRBV2 with TRBJ2-2; possible D gene TRBD2, 6 bases. Germline CDR1 reads SNHLY; CDR2 reads FYNNEI. CDR3 length: 12 residues. V was cut by 10 bases and J by 8 bases, with 14 bases left in between. The CDR3 nucleotides read TGTGCCACCAATTCGGGGAGGGGGGAGCTGTTTTTT. This gives the protein CATNSGRGELFF.

The chain carries TRBV5-1 and TRBJ1-2; D may be TRBD1 (5 bases). Germline values: CDR1 SGHRS, CDR2 YFSETQ. Trimming cost V 2 bases and J 1 base, with 6 bases left between them. This CDR3 is 13 amino acids long. The chain's CDR3 is CASSLGDNYGYTF. The CDR3 DNA reads as TGCGCCAGCAGCTTAGGGGATAACTATGGCTACACCTTC.

In this sample, this clone turned up once. The chain has TRBV5-4 and TRBJ1-2, with D tentatively TRBD1 (6 bases). The CDR3 runs to 11 residues. Germline CDR1 is SGHNT and CDR2 is YYREEE (reference sequence). Trimming removed 2 bases from V and 7 bases from J, with 6 bases in between. CDR3 DNA: TGTGCCAGCAGCTTAGGGGGTGGCTACACCTTC. Translating gives CASSLGGGYTF.

This clone occurred a few times. The chain combines TRBV6-1 with TRBJ1-5, with a tentative D call TRBD1 (6 bases). The CDR3 extends over 14 amino acids. Trimming took 2 bases from V and 5 from J, leaving 10 bases between them. Germline V gives CDR1 MNHNS, CDR2 SASEGT. Written as DNA, the CDR3 is TGTGCCAGCAGTGAACAGGGGTCGTATCAGCCCCAGCATTTT. Amino acid sequence: CASSEQGSYQPQHF.

This clone was seen a few times. V is TRBV9 and J is TRBJ2-3; the match to TRBD2 covers 10 bases. V lost 2 bases to trimming and J lost 4 bases; unmatched junction nucleotides: 7. The CDR3 length is 16 residues. Germline V gene sequence: CDR1 SGDLS, CDR2 YYNGEE. The CDR3 DNA follows: TGTGCCAGCAGCGTGGGCCTAGCGGGAGTTGCAGATACGCAGTATTTT. This translates into CASSVGLAGVADTQYF.

This chain links TRBV2 with TRBJ2-1; D not resolved. This CDR3 spans 15 amino acids. The V gene lost 3 bases and the J gene lost 0 bases, with 9 bases spanning the gap. Looked up from germline, CDR1 is SNHLY and CDR2 is FYNNEI. The CDR3 loop reads CASSELLGSYNEQFF. The CDR3 nucleotides read TGTGCCAGCAGTGAGCTCCTAGGCTCCTACAATGAGCAGTTCTTC.

This clone has only one observation. This chain joins TRBV2 and TRBJ1-1; D gene uncertain. Germline V gives CDR1 SNHLY, CDR2 FYNNEI. The CDR3 loop spans 15 amino acids. The V end lost 7 bases, the J end lost 1 base, and 16 bases lay between the germline ends. The CDR3 loop is CASTTDSLRNTEAFF. CDR3 nucleotides: TGTGCCAGCACAACGGATAGCCTAAGGAACACTGAAGCTTTCTTT.

The V gene is TRBV19, the J gene TRBJ2-5; D gene uncertain. Trimming cost V 0 bases and J 1 base, with 12 bases left between them. The CDR3 contains 16 residues. Looked up from germline, CDR1 is LNHDA and CDR2 is SQIVND (reference sequence). DNA of the CDR3: TGTGCCAGTAGTATAGATCGGGTGGTAACCCAAGAGACCCAGTACTTC. Translation: CASSIDRVVTQETQYF.